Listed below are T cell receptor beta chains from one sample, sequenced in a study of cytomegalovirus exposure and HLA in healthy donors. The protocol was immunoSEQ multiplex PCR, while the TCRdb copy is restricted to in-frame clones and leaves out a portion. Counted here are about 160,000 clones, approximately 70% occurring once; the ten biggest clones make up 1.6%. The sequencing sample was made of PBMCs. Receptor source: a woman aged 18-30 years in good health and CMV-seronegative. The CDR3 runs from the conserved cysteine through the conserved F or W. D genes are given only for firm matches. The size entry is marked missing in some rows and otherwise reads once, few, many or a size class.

CDR3nt: TGTGCCAGCAGCTTAGTTCTGGCACTATCTAACTATGGCTACACCTTC
CDR3aa: CASSLVLALSNYGYTF
v_gene: TRBV7-2
d_gene: -
j_gene: TRBJ1-2
abundance: few

CDR3nt: TGTGCCAGCAGTTATCTTCGGGTTGGAGAGACCCAGTACTTC
CDR3aa: CASSYLRVGETQYF
v_gene: TRBV2
d_gene: -
j_gene: TRBJ2-5
abundance: -

CDR3nt: TGTGCCAGCAGCCAATTTACCCAGGAAAAGCGGGACTATGGCTACACCTTC
CDR3aa: CASSQFTQEKRDYGYTF
v_gene: TRBV14
d_gene: -
j_gene: TRBJ1-2
abundance: -

CDR3nt: TGTGCCAGTAGTGGGGGACAGCGGTCTGATGAGCAGTTCTTC
CDR3aa: CASSGGQRSDEQFF
v_gene: TRBV19
d_gene: TRBD1
j_gene: TRBJ2-1
abundance: -

CDR3nt: TGTGCCAGCAGCCCCGGACAGGGGGGAACTGAAGCTTTCTTT
CDR3aa: CASSPGQGGTEAFF
v_gene: TRBV6-5
d_gene: TRBD1
j_gene: TRBJ1-1
abundance: once

CDR3nt: TGCGCCAGCAGCCAAGATCAGGGGGCTGGGAACACTGAAGCTTTCTTT
CDR3aa: CASSQDQGAGNTEAFF
v_gene: TRBV4-1
d_gene: TRBD1
j_gene: TRBJ1-1
abundance: -

CDR3nt: TGTGCCAGCAGCTTAGGGACAGGGCTTGGTAAGGGAAACATTCAGTACTTC
CDR3aa: CASSLGTGLGKGNIQYF
v_gene: TRBV7-9
d_gene: TRBD1
j_gene: TRBJ2-4
abundance: -

CDR3nt: TGCGGCGTTGCGTCGGTTAGCACAGATACGCAGTATTTT
CDR3aa: CGVASVSTDTQYF
v_gene: TRBV29-1
d_gene: -
j_gene: TRBJ2-3
abundance: -

CDR3nt: TGCGCCAGCAGCCTCCGGACAGGGGGCTTTTTACGGAACACTGAAGCTTTCTTT
CDR3aa: CASSLRTGGFLRNTEAFF
v_gene: TRBV5-1
d_gene: TRBD1
j_gene: TRBJ1-1
abundance: -

CDR3nt: TGTGCCAGCAGCGTGGGTCCGACTAGCAGCTACGAGCAGTACTTC
CDR3aa: CASSVGPTSSYEQYF
v_gene: TRBV9
d_gene: TRBD2
j_gene: TRBJ2-7
abundance: -

CDR3nt: TGTGCCAGTAGTATAGGGGGACTAGCGGGAGAATCGGCCTACAATGAGCAGTTCTTC
CDR3aa: CASSIGGLAGESAYNEQFF
v_gene: TRBV19
d_gene: TRBD2
j_gene: TRBJ2-1
abundance: once

CDR3nt: TGTGCCAGCAGCTTGGGCGGGAAAGAGACCCAGTACTTC
CDR3aa: CASSLGGKETQYF
v_gene: TRBV5-5
d_gene: -
j_gene: TRBJ2-5
abundance: -

CDR3nt: TGCGCCAGCAGTGAAAAGGTTTTAGCGGGAGCTGGAGAGACCCAGTACTTC
CDR3aa: CASSEKVLAGAGETQYF
v_gene: TRBV10-2
d_gene: TRBD2
j_gene: TRBJ2-5
abundance: -

CDR3nt: TGTGCCAGCAGCTTGTTGGGCACAACGAACACCGGGGAGCTGTTTTTT
CDR3aa: CASSLLGTTNTGELFF
v_gene: TRBV5-6
d_gene: -
j_gene: TRBJ2-2
abundance: -

CDR3nt: TGCAGCGTTGTCGGTGGACAGAACTATGGCTACACCTTC
CDR3aa: CSVVGGQNYGYTF
v_gene: TRBV29-1
d_gene: -
j_gene: TRBJ1-2
abundance: -

CDR3nt: TGTGCCAGCAGTGTCGAACAGGGTGGTGGCTACACCTTC
CDR3aa: CASSVEQGGGYTF
v_gene: TRBV2
d_gene: -
j_gene: TRBJ1-2
abundance: few

CDR3nt: TGTGCCAGCAGCGAAAGACAGGGGGCGAACACCGGGGAGCTGTTTTTT
CDR3aa: CASSERQGANTGELFF
v_gene: TRBV13
d_gene: TRBD1
j_gene: TRBJ2-2
abundance: -

CDR3nt: TGTGCCAGCAGATCTGGACAGGGAGGAGACACTGAAGCTTTCTTT
CDR3aa: CASRSGQGGDTEAFF
v_gene: TRBV5-8
d_gene: TRBD1
j_gene: TRBJ1-1
abundance: -

CDR3nt: TGTGCCATCAGTGACCTAGCGGGGGGGGGTGAGACCCAGTACTTC
CDR3aa: CAISDLAGGGETQYF
v_gene: TRBV10-3
d_gene: TRBD2
j_gene: TRBJ2-5
abundance: -

CDR3nt: TGTGCCAGCAGCTTCGGACTAGCGGTTCCTCGGACCGGGGAGCTGTTTTTT
CDR3aa: CASSFGLAVPRTGELFF
v_gene: TRBV5-4
d_gene: TRBD2
j_gene: TRBJ2-2
abundance: -

CDR3nt: TGTGCCAGCAGCTTAGCGCTGAGGGGGAGCTCCTATAATTCACCCCTCCACTTT
CDR3aa: CASSLALRGSSYNSPLHF
v_gene: TRBV7-2
d_gene: -
j_gene: TRBJ1-6
abundance: -

CDR3nt: TGTGCCACCAGCAGAGATAGACGGGGGGATTATAGCAATCAGCCCCAGCATTTT
CDR3aa: CATSRDRRGDYSNQPQHF
v_gene: TRBV15
d_gene: -
j_gene: TRBJ1-5
abundance: few

CDR3nt: TGTGCCAGCAGCGGCACCGGGACAGGGGGCATCAATGAGCAGTTCTTC
CDR3aa: CASSGTGTGGINEQFF
v_gene: TRBV5-5
d_gene: TRBD1
j_gene: TRBJ2-1
abundance: once

CDR3nt: TGCGCCAGCAGCTTAGGGTGGGAGGAGGAGACCCAGTACTTC
CDR3aa: CASSLGWEEETQYF
v_gene: TRBV5-1
d_gene: -
j_gene: TRBJ2-5
abundance: -

CDR3nt: TGTGCCAGCAGGAGGACAGGGGGGGACATTCAGTACTTC
CDR3aa: CASRRTGGDIQYF
v_gene: TRBV27
d_gene: TRBD1
j_gene: TRBJ2-4
abundance: -

CDR3nt: TGTGCCAGCAGCACCGGACTCCTGAACACTGAAGCTTTCTTT
CDR3aa: CASSTGLLNTEAFF
v_gene: TRBV7-8
d_gene: -
j_gene: TRBJ1-1
abundance: -

CDR3nt: TGTGCCAGTAGTATAGACTATAGCACAGATACGCAGTATTTT
CDR3aa: CASSIDYSTDTQYF
v_gene: TRBV19
d_gene: -
j_gene: TRBJ2-3
abundance: once

CDR3nt: TGTGCCAGCAGCGGGACAATCCAGAACACTGAAGCTTTCTTT
CDR3aa: CASSGTIQNTEAFF
v_gene: TRBV9
d_gene: -
j_gene: TRBJ1-1
abundance: -

CDR3nt: TGTGCCAGCAGCGAAAACAGGGGCCGAGAAGCTTTCTTT
CDR3aa: CASSENRGREAFF
v_gene: TRBV9
d_gene: TRBD1
j_gene: TRBJ1-1
abundance: -

CDR3nt: TGTGCCAGTAGTACCCGGACAGTTTTTTTTAACACTGAAGCTTTCTTT
CDR3aa: CASSTRTVFFNTEAFF
v_gene: TRBV19
d_gene: -
j_gene: TRBJ1-1
abundance: -

CDR3nt: TGTGCCAGCAGTTTATCGCGGAATCAGCCCCAGCATTTT
CDR3aa: CASSLSRNQPQHF
v_gene: TRBV27
d_gene: -
j_gene: TRBJ1-5
abundance: -

CDR3nt: TGTGCCAGCAGGGCACAGGGACACACAGATACGCAGTATTTT
CDR3aa: CASRAQGHTDTQYF
v_gene: TRBV6-5
d_gene: -
j_gene: TRBJ2-3
abundance: -

CDR3nt: TGTGCCATCAGTGAGTCCGTCCCGGGACAGGGGACTCCCCGGTATTTT
CDR3aa: CAISESVPGQGTPRYF
v_gene: TRBV10-3
d_gene: TRBD1
j_gene: TRBJ2-3
abundance: once

CDR3nt: TGTGCCAGTAGTATGCGGGTGAACACTGAAGCTTTCTTT
CDR3aa: CASSMRVNTEAFF
v_gene: TRBV19
d_gene: -
j_gene: TRBJ1-1
abundance: -

CDR3nt: TGTGCCAGCAGCGTAGGGGGGACAGGGGGCAACTATGGCTACACCTTC
CDR3aa: CASSVGGTGGNYGYTF
v_gene: TRBV9
d_gene: TRBD1
j_gene: TRBJ1-2
abundance: -

CDR3nt: TGTGCCAGCAGCTTACCTACAGGGGAGGACTATGGCTACACCTTC
CDR3aa: CASSLPTGEDYGYTF
v_gene: TRBV7-9
d_gene: TRBD1
j_gene: TRBJ1-2
abundance: -

CDR3nt: TGCGCCAGCAGGGAGACTAGCGGGGGAGCTGAGCAGTTCTTC
CDR3aa: CASRETSGGAEQFF
v_gene: TRBV5-1
d_gene: TRBD2
j_gene: TRBJ2-1
abundance: -

CDR3nt: TGTGCCAGCAGCCCGATTATGAGCTCCTACAATGAGCAGTTCTTC
CDR3aa: CASSPIMSSYNEQFF
v_gene: TRBV6-4
d_gene: -
j_gene: TRBJ2-1
abundance: -

CDR3nt: TGTGCCAGCAGCTTAGGGGCTCGCTACACCATATATTTT
CDR3aa: CASSLGARYTIYF
v_gene: TRBV7-9
d_gene: -
j_gene: TRBJ1-3
abundance: -

CDR3nt: TGTGCCGGCAGTTTGTTAGTACGGGAGCAGTACTTC
CDR3aa: CAGSLLVREQYF
v_gene: TRBV28
d_gene: -
j_gene: TRBJ2-7
abundance: -

CDR3nt: TGTGCCAGCAGTTACCTCCAACCGGGACAGGCTGAAGCTTTCTTT
CDR3aa: CASSYLQPGQAEAFF
v_gene: TRBV6-5
d_gene: TRBD1
j_gene: TRBJ1-1
abundance: few

CDR3nt: TGTGCCGGCAGTCATCTTAGGGGGCGCCCAGATACGCAGTATTTT
CDR3aa: CAGSHLRGRPDTQYF
v_gene: TRBV28
d_gene: TRBD1
j_gene: TRBJ2-3
abundance: -

CDR3nt: TGTGCCAGCAGCTTAATACGGGATTCACCCCTCCACTTT
CDR3aa: CASSLIRDSPLHF
v_gene: TRBV7-3
d_gene: -
j_gene: TRBJ1-6
abundance: -

CDR3nt: TGTGCCAGCTCGCTCGGGTCCGAGCCAGGGTACACTGAAGCTTTCTTT
CDR3aa: CASSLGSEPGYTEAFF
v_gene: TRBV9
d_gene: -
j_gene: TRBJ1-1
abundance: -

CDR3nt: TGCGCCAGCAGCCCATCCCCAGGCGGAGCGGCAGATACGCAGTATTTT
CDR3aa: CASSPSPGGAADTQYF
v_gene: TRBV5-1
d_gene: -
j_gene: TRBJ2-3
abundance: -

CDR3nt: TGCGCCAGCGGGCTAGCGGGATCGGCCTACAATGAGCAGTTCTTC
CDR3aa: CASGLAGSAYNEQFF
v_gene: TRBV5-1
d_gene: TRBD2
j_gene: TRBJ2-1
abundance: -

CDR3nt: TGTGCCAGCAGCCCCGGACTAACTAACAATGAGCAGTTCTTC
CDR3aa: CASSPGLTNNEQFF
v_gene: TRBV6-5
d_gene: -
j_gene: TRBJ2-1
abundance: -

CDR3nt: TGTGCCAGCAGCGCCGGGACAGGAATGAACACTGAAGCTTTCTTT
CDR3aa: CASSAGTGMNTEAFF
v_gene: TRBV2
d_gene: TRBD1
j_gene: TRBJ1-1
abundance: -

CDR3nt: TGCGCCAGCAGCCGGACAGGGGGGAAAGCTTTCTTT
CDR3aa: CASSRTGGKAFF
v_gene: TRBV4-1
d_gene: TRBD1
j_gene: TRBJ1-1
abundance: -

CDR3nt: TGTGCCAGCAGCCGGACTAGCGGCACAGATACGCAGTATTTT
CDR3aa: CASSRTSGTDTQYF
v_gene: TRBV6-6
d_gene: TRBD2
j_gene: TRBJ2-3
abundance: few

CDR3nt: TGTGCCAGCAGTTACGGGGGGGGAGTTGAAGCTTTCTTT
CDR3aa: CASSYGGGVEAFF
v_gene: TRBV6-6
d_gene: -
j_gene: TRBJ1-1
abundance: -

CDR3nt: TGCGCCAGCAGCTTCGAACTAACGAACACCGGGGAGCTGTTTTTT
CDR3aa: CASSFELTNTGELFF
v_gene: TRBV5-1
d_gene: -
j_gene: TRBJ2-2
abundance: few

CDR3nt: TGTGCCATCAGTGAAACGGGTACCTACAATGAGCAGTTCTTC
CDR3aa: CAISETGTYNEQFF
v_gene: TRBV10-3
d_gene: -
j_gene: TRBJ2-1
abundance: -

CDR3nt: TGTGCCAGCAGCGCTTCCACGCTAACAGGGTATAATTCACCCCTCCACTTT
CDR3aa: CASSASTLTGYNSPLHF
v_gene: TRBV9
d_gene: -
j_gene: TRBJ1-6
abundance: -

CDR3nt: TGTGCCAGTAGGTATGAGGGTGTACGCAATCAGCCCCAGCATTTT
CDR3aa: CASRYEGVRNQPQHF
v_gene: TRBV2
d_gene: -
j_gene: TRBJ1-5
abundance: -

CDR3nt: TGTGCCAGCAGCCCCCCGGACAGGGGGCGGGATACGCAGTATTTT
CDR3aa: CASSPPDRGRDTQYF
v_gene: TRBV6-6
d_gene: TRBD1
j_gene: TRBJ2-3
abundance: -

CDR3nt: TGTGCCAGCAGCGTGACTAGCGGGGTTAGCACAGATACGCAGTATTTT
CDR3aa: CASSVTSGVSTDTQYF
v_gene: TRBV9
d_gene: TRBD2
j_gene: TRBJ2-3
abundance: -

CDR3nt: TGTGCCAGCAGCACGTCTAATTTCGCTTACAATGAGCAGTTCTTC
CDR3aa: CASSTSNFAYNEQFF
v_gene: TRBV7-2
d_gene: -
j_gene: TRBJ2-1
abundance: -

CDR3nt: TGTGCCAGCAGACGAGAAAAGAACACTGAAGCTTTCTTT
CDR3aa: CASRREKNTEAFF
v_gene: TRBV6-5
d_gene: -
j_gene: TRBJ1-1
abundance: -